This T cell receptor beta chain originates from a study of CD8 T cells in ankylosing spondylitis (dated 2017 in TCRdb). Regarding the research as a whole: The study profiled T cell receptor beta repertoires in healthy donors and ankylosing spondylitis patients to find disease-linked TCR variants. In total, the full study cohort was made up of approximately 99 healthy donors and 25 to 30 ankylosing spondylitis patients. Samples of peripheral blood were taken, and for ankylosing spondylitis patients, synovial fluid was collected as well.

Comment on this clonotype: Its target antigen remains unknown. Base qualities were left out, and no much larger clone turns up one base away.

Study-wide findings and limitations: Some motif variants were previously reported in synovial fluid and blood of reactive arthritis patients, suggesting common disease-initiation mechanisms. Significant enrichment of the disease-linked clones was reported in matched synovial fluid samples from ankylosing spondylitis patients. A TCR beta motif made up of roughly eight highly homologous amino acid variants appeared to be characteristic of blood from ankylosing spondylitis patients. The disease-linked clones showed a CD8+ phenotype and occurred at relatively low frequencies in peripheral blood.

CDR1 and CDR2, per the germline V gene, are SGHDT and YYEEEE. Its CDR3 holds 15 amino acids, cysteine through phenylalanine. Of all the DNA, just the CDR3 is kept, 45 bases in frame from base 1. Trimming at the junction amounts to 1 base on V and 3 bases on J, and the germline ends lie 11 bases apart. Sequencing was carried out with an Illumina HiSeq 2500. TCR beta libraries were prepared by quantitative 5'-RACE with molecular barcodes. As for how the authors treated the data: A new computational method based on a probabilistic model of VDJ rearrangement was used to identify disease-linked TCR variants. Through fastp at Q25 and MiXCR, TCRdb rebuilt clones from the public reads, retaining in-frame beta chains. Entries that share a CDR3 protein sequence are merged under the most common genes and DNA. For this entry, the V and J calls and clone size follow TCRdb and not the study's own pipeline. This sample lists approximately 500,000 distinct CDR3 sequences; roughly an eighth were detected once. In total, the top ten clones hold almost 7% of the sample.

The V and J segments used are TRBV5-6 and TRBJ2-1; TRBD1 could be the D gene, as 5 bases match. The source material was blood, either unsorted or a sorted T cell fraction (not recorded which). The TCR was taken from a male donor with ankylosing spondylitis. The DNA sequence follows: TGTGCCAGCAGCTTGTTGCCAGGGAACTACAATGAGCAGTTCTTC. It encodes CASSLLPGNYNEQFF.